The 19 T cell receptor beta chains reported below all come from one sample, sequenced in a study of cytomegalovirus exposure and HLA in healthy donors. Amplification used 60 Vbeta primers and 13 Jbeta primers. This table comes from immunoSEQ multiplex PCR, and its TCRdb copy is limited to in-frame clones, with some not included. The sample holds some 120,000 clones. The sequenced sample consisted of PBMCs. These receptors all stem from a young man in good health and CMV-seronegative.

J is TRBJ2-5 and V is TRBV27, with 9 bases that match TRBD1. CDR3 size: 14 residues. Germline lookup yields CDR1 MNHEY and CDR2 SMNVEV (reference sequence). The junction had 6 bases not matched to a gene; V was cut back by 5 bases and J by 5 bases. In nucleotides, the CDR3 is TGTGCCAGCAGTCTACAGGGGGCGGGGGAGACCCAGTACTTC. It yields the protein CASSLQGAGETQYF.

V is TRBV25-1 and J is TRBJ1-2; 10 nucleotides match TRBD1. V shed 5 bases and J 5 bases; nucleotides not matched to a gene: 5. The germline V gene has CDR1 MGHDK and CDR2 SYGVNS. The CDR3 extends over 14 amino acids. The CDR3 DNA reads as TGTGCCAGCAGTTTCGACAGGGGGCTGTATGGCTACACCTTC. It specifies CASSFDRGLYGYTF.

The chain recombines TRBV4-3 with TRBJ2-7; no definite D call. V was clipped by 1 base and J by 2 bases, with 12 bases between them. CDR1 and CDR2 from the germline V gene are LGHNA and YSLEER. This CDR3 is built from 15 residues. The CDR3 DNA follows: TGCGCCAGCAGCCAAGTCGCAGGTCCGACCTACGAGCAGTACTTC. Translating gives CASSQVAGPTYEQYF.

The chain's CDR3 is CASSLEADSYNEQFF. The CDR3 nucleotides are TGTGCCAGCAGCTTAGAGGCGGATTCCTACAATGAGCAGTTCTTC. V gene TRBV7-9 combines with J gene TRBJ2-1; D unclear. V was clipped by 1 base and J by 1 base, with 8 bases between them. The CDR3 extends over 15 amino acids. Germline V gene sequence: CDR1 SEHNR, CDR2 FQNEAQ (reference sequence).

The CDR3 DNA follows: TGTGCCAGCTCACCCCACTCTGGGGACAGGGCGAACACTGAAGCTTTCTTT. It is translated as CASSPHSGDRANTEAFF. This sequence joins TRBV18 and TRBJ1-1, with 9 nucleotides matching TRBD1. The junction had 9 bases not matched to a gene; V was cut back by 3 bases and J by 1 base. Germline CDR1 reads KGHSH; CDR2 reads LQKENI. The CDR3 runs 17 residues.

The rearrangement joins TRBV5-4 to TRBJ2-5, with TRBD2 matching 8 bases. The DNA end favors TRBJ2-7, so the J call may be wrong. The CDR3 runs 16 residues. Germline V gives CDR1 SGHNT, CDR2 YYREEE (reference sequence). The CDR3, as DNA: TGTGCCAGCAGCCCCCACGCGGGGGGACAACCGTACGAGCAGTACTTC. It yields the protein CASSPHAGGQPYEQYF.

The chain employs TRBV27 and TRBJ2-1, with 10 bases aligning to TRBD2. V lost 8 bases, J lost 7 bases, and 14 bases stayed unmatched. The length of the CDR3 is 16 residues. Germline CDR1 reads MNHEY; CDR2 reads SMNVEV (reference sequence). CDR3: CASGSRGSGGANEQFF. In DNA, the CDR3 is TGTGCCAGCGGTTCCCGGGGGAGCGGGGGGGCTAATGAGCAGTTCTTC.

The gene calls are TRBV6-5 and TRBJ1-1; D is possibly TRBD1 (5 bases). The V end lost 5 bases, the J end lost 1 base, and 8 bases lay between the germline ends. The CDR3 covers 13 residues. From germline, CDR1 is MNHEY and CDR2 SVGAGI. In nucleotides, the CDR3 is TGTGCCAGCAGTGAAACAGGGAACACTGAAGCTTTCTTT. Its protein is CASSETGNTEAFF.

This chain joins TRBV2 and TRBJ1-6; 7 nucleotides agree with TRBD1. The CDR3 is made up of 16 amino acids. Germline values: CDR1 SNHLY, CDR2 FYNNEI. J gave up 10 bases and V 6 bases, and 15 bases lay outside the gene matches. The DNA for the CDR3 is TGTGCCAGCAGCGCATTCGGCGGGCAGGGGGACTCACCCCTCCACTTT. Its translation: CASSAFGGQGDSPLHF.

The rearrangement links TRBV4-2 to TRBJ2-5, with D tentatively TRBD2 (6 bases). Looked up from germline, CDR1 is LGHNA and CDR2 is YNFKEQ. Trimming cost V 4 bases and J 1 base, with 10 bases left between them. The CDR3 runs 14 residues. The CDR3 DNA follows: TGTGCCAGCAGCCGGGACTCAGCCCAAGAGACCCAGTACTTC. Translation: CASSRDSAQETQYF.

The rearrangement joins TRBV5-1 to TRBJ2-2; TRBD2 matches at 7 bases. V was pared by 6 bases and J by 2 bases, with 7 bases of the junction left unmatched. The CDR3 is 15 amino acids. CDR1 and CDR2 from the germline V gene are SGHRS and YFSETQ. In DNA form, the CDR3 reads TGCGCCAGCAACCCGCCGGGGGGAAACACCGGGGAGCTGTTTTTT. It yields the protein CASNPPGGNTGELFF.

The gene calls are TRBV4-2 and TRBJ2-7; TRBD1 matches 10 bases. This CDR3 is 15 amino acids long. J was trimmed by 3 bases and V by 3 bases; bases with no gene match: 5. CDR1 is LGHNA and CDR2 is YNFKEQ in the germline V gene. CDR3 region: CASSHLDRGGYEQYF. The CDR3 region has the DNA TGTGCCAGCAGCCATCTGGACAGGGGGGGCTACGAGCAGTACTTC.

The chain carries TRBV9 and TRBJ1-1; D not certain. Germline V gene data show CDR1 as SGDLS and CDR2 as YYNGEE. V lost 2 bases and J lost 7, with 12 bases in between. The CDR3 extends over 13 amino acids. This CDR3 is CASSVFSEYEAFF. As DNA, the CDR3 is TGTGCCAGCAGCGTCTTTTCCGAGTATGAAGCTTTCTTT. The variable domain in full, completed from reference TRBV9 and TRBJ1-1, reads DSGVTQTPKHLITATGQRVTLRCSPRSGDLSVYWYQQSLDQGLQFLIQYYNGEERAKGNILERFSAQQFPDLHSELNLSSLELGDSALYFCASSVFSEYEAFFGQGTRLTVV.

The chain combines TRBV5-1 with TRBJ2-5; the match to TRBD1 covers 10 bases. Germline CDR1 reads SGHRS; CDR2 reads YFSETQ. Trimming at V came to 4 bases and at J to 2 bases, leaving 5 bases not matched to a gene. The length of the CDR3 is 15 residues. The CDR3: CASSRGTGDQETQYF. The CDR3 region has the DNA TGCGCCAGCAGCCGAGGGACAGGGGATCAAGAGACCCAGTACTTC.

V gene TRBV5-4 combines with J gene TRBJ2-7, with 8 bases matching TRBD1. The junction had 10 bases not matched to a gene; V was cut back by 3 bases and J by 2 bases. The germline gives CDR1 SGHNT, CDR2 YYREEE (reference sequence). CDR3 size: 16 residues. For the CDR3, the DNA is TGTGCCAGCAGCTCCTCCCGGGGACAGGACCCCTACGAGCAGTACTTC. It translates to CASSSSRGQDPYEQYF. Looking up the rest from reference TRBV5-4 and TRBJ2-7 gives the full variable domain: ETGVTQSPTHLIKTRGQQVTLRCSSQSGHNTVSWYQQALGQGPQFIFQYYREEENGRGNFPPRFSGLQFPNYSSELNVNALELDDSALYLCASSSSRGQDPYEQYFGPGTRLTVT.

This chain connects TRBV30 to TRBJ1-4; D uncertain. The CDR3 is 15 amino acids. With 4 bases removed from V and 7 bases from J, the gap between germline ends came to 19 bases. Germline V CDR1 and CDR2: GTSNPN, SVGIG (reference sequence). CDR3: CAWTPNAGYPEKLFF. The CDR3 bases are TGTGCCTGGACCCCCAACGCGGGATACCCTGAAAAACTGTTTTTT.

Note on this clone: The sample holds other DNA sequences that translate to the same CDR3. This rearrangement joins TRBV18 to TRBJ1-5; 8 bases agree with TRBD1. Per the germline V gene, CDR1 is KGHSH and CDR2 is LQKENI. Losses at the gene ends were 3 bases for V and 1 base for J; bases not matched to a gene: 5. CDR3 length: 16 residues. The CDR3 sequence is CASSPQGAGSNQPQHF. The DNA of the CDR3 is TGTGCCAGCTCACCGCAGGGGGCGGGGAGCAATCAGCCCCAGCATTTT.

The chain has TRBV7-9 and TRBJ1-1, with unresolved D. This CDR3 spans 14 amino acids. With 5 bases removed from V and 4 bases from J, the gap between germline ends came to 14 bases. CDR1 is SEHNR, CDR2 FQNEAQ, per germline (reference sequence). Here the CDR3 DNA reads TGTGCCAGCAGCCTTATGACTTCGGCCACTGAAGCTTTCTTT. Its translation is CASSLMTSATEAFF.

This chain connects TRBV4-3 to TRBJ2-5; 7 bases map to TRBD1. The DNA end favors TRBJ2-7, so the J call may be wrong. Germline V gives CDR1 LGHNA, CDR2 YSLEER. The CDR3 is 17 amino acids. In nucleotides, the CDR3 is TGCGCCAGCAGCCAAGATTCCAGAGGACAGGCCTCCTACGAGCAGTACTTC. Encoded protein: CASSQDSRGQASYEQYF.